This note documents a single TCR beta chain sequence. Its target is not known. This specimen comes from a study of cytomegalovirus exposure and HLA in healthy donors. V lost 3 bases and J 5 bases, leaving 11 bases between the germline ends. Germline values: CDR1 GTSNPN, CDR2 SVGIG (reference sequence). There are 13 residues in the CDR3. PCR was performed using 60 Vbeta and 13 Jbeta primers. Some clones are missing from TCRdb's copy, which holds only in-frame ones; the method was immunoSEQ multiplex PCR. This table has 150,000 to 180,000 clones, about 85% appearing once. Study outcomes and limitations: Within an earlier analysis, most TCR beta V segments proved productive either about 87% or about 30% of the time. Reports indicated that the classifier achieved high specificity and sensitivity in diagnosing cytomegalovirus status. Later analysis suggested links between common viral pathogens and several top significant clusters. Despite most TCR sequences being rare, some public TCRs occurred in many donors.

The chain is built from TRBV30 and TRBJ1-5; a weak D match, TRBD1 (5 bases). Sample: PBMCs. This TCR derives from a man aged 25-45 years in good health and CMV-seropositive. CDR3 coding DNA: TGTGCCTGGAGAGGAGGAGGGGATCAGCCCCAGCATTTT. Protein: CAWRGGGDQPQHF.